The clone carrying this T cell receptor (beta chain) was counted only a few times. As yet, its antigen is unknown. The authors prepared the TCRbeta library with unique molecular identifiers. TCRdb re-derived calls from the PCR reads in MiXCR, one entry per CDR3 protein. Here the sample spans 280,000 or so distinct CDR3 sequences, 11% being singletons. The data originate from a study of T-cell reconstitution after alpha-beta-depleted transplantation in children. There are 15 residues in the CDR3. Germline-derived CDR1 and CDR2 are SGHKS and YYEKEE (reference sequence). The V end lost 0 bases, the J end lost 2 bases, and 10 bases lay between the germline ends. Study results and caveats: One year after transplant, T-cell counts and diversity came mostly from newly produced T cells.

This sequence originates from a male patient between 2 and 9 years old who had a stem cell transplant for chronic granulomatous disease, so the T cells may come from the graft donor. The chain links TRBV5-5 to TRBJ2-3, with D possibly matching TRBD2 (6 bases). Material: peripheral blood, obtained 180 days after TCRalphabeta/CD19-depleted stem cell transplant. For the CDR3, the DNA is TGTGCCAGCAGCTTGGGGGGACTTTTCACAGATACGCAGTATTTT. Translated, it gives CASSLGGLFTDTQYF.